These T cell receptor beta chains were read from a single sample in a study of siplizumab effects on memory and regulatory T cells. The method was immunoSEQ multiplex PCR; TCRdb's version includes in-frame clones alone and lacks a portion of them. The table includes around 110,000 clones, about 94% detected once. The sequenced sample was non-Treg CD4+ T cells sorted from blood. The receptors here all came from a human donor in good health. Both conserved end residues are part of each CDR3.

TRBV6-5,TRBJ1-1,CASTLLAWGTEAFF
TRBV29-1,TRBJ2-7,CSVRDRGPYEQYF
TRBV19,TRBJ2-7,CASSIGSSLSYEQYF
TRBV5-1,TRBJ2-3,CASSVGTSGRTDTQYF
TRBV29-1,TRBJ1-5,CSVSGDSNQPQHF
TRBV18,TRBJ1-5,CASSPGGLRNQPQHF
TRBV5-1,TRBJ2-7,CASSFPSSYEQYF
TRBV7-2,TRBJ2-5,CASSLGSGGETQYF
TRBV5-4,TRBJ1-2,CASSQTGSVVSGYTF
TRBV14,TRBJ2-7,CASSQPGTGGYEQYF
TRBV7-9,TRBJ2-7,CASSFPGYQSGSYEQYF
TRBV10-1,TRBJ1-1,CASSDPLNRRAFF
TRBV28,TRBJ2-7,CASLRRGSGRYEQYF
TRBV27,TRBJ2-6,CASTLYPGANVLTF
TRBV6-1,TRBJ1-1,CASSARGYTEAFF
TRBV6-5,TRBJ1-6,CASSYRESPLHF
TRBV29-1,TRBJ2-3,CSVETGDSTDTQYF
TRBV5-4,TRBJ2-7,CASRPGGGSYEQYF
TRBV6-5,TRBJ1-2,CASSPPGARDYTF
TRBV4-1,TRBJ1-1,CASSHVGRVNTEAFF
TRBV5-1,TRBJ2-3,CASSWGTVSTDTQYF
TRBV30,TRBJ2-1,CAWSVGSGSSYNEQFF
TRBV5-6,TRBJ1-5,CASSSNEGSQPQHF
TRBV5-8,TRBJ1-4,CASSLYRAEKLFF
TRBV15,TRBJ2-2,CATSRGGGTLDTGELFF
TRBV19,TRBJ2-6,CASSIRGYGANVLTF
TRBV18,TRBJ1-4,CASSPRTADNEKLFF